This TCR beta chain was captured by sequencing in a study of T cells in Graves' hyperthyroidism and ophthalmopathy (dated by TCRdb to between 2018 and 2020). With regard to the full study: Peripheral blood was collected at initial diagnosis, before any treatment. Whether ophthalmopathy could be predicted prospectively was tested in an independent validation cohort made up of roughly 20 hyperthyroidism patients plus 17 patients who later progressed to ophthalmopathy. TCR Vbeta CDR3 sequencing of roughly 140 peripheral blood samples (over 40 ophthalmopathy, about 75 hyperthyroidism and roughly 17 progressor patients) is reported in the paper. The 95 to 100 discovery patients were divided at random into training and test sets in a 7:3 ratio. The study also compared thyroid tissue and blood T-cell repertoires from five or six Graves' hyperthyroidism patients. A discovery cohort of around 98 patients, roughly 45 with Graves' ophthalmopathy and approximately 55 with stable Graves' hyperthyroidism, was used to find distinguishing TCR V-J signatures. After sampling, hyperthyroidism patients received methimazole starting at 30 mg daily, and ophthalmopathy patients received high-dose intravenous methylprednisolone.

V trim: 6 bases; J trim: 1 base; unmatched bases: 8. In the germline V gene, CDR1 corresponds to MNHNS and CDR2 to SASEGT. The CDR3 runs 15 residues from the cysteine to the phenylalanine. The only DNA kept is the CDR3, 45 bases in frame from the first base. The TCR beta CDR3 regions were amplified from the RNA transcripts. The TCR CDR3 was subjected to a first round of RT-PCR using the HTBI primer set and the Qiagen OneStep RT-PCR kit. The libraries were constructed in a second round of multiplex PCR and then size-selected and purified. The libraries were sequenced on an Illumina HiSeq2000 using paired-end 100 bp reads. Processing in the source paper ran as follows. SOAPnuke was used to process the raw data, with reads discarded if the reads contained adapters or uncalled bases, had a mean Phred below 15, or lacked an exact constant-primer or identifier match. High-quality paired reads were merged with COPE v1.2.5, and unique nucleotide sequences were defined as clonotypes. MiTCR v1.1 was used to align the clonotypes against IMGT TRBV, TRBD and TRBJ reference segments. Only V-J combinations with frequency above 0.0001, covering 99% to 99.2% of repertoires, were analysed. A TCS score was defined as the ratio of F50 (clonal expansion) to E x V (chaos), with BLOSUM62-based TCRdist applied between CDR3 peptides within each V-J. Welch's t-statistics and random forest reduced several hundred V-J features to about 12, which were used in a naive Bayes classifier (R e1071). Thyroid-blood repertoire similarity was quantified with the Morisita-Horn index. The public reads were quality trimmed at Q25 with fastp and then assembled into clones with MiXCR by TCRdb, keeping productive beta chains. Rows matching on CDR3 protein sequence are summarized as one entry with the most common DNA and genes. In this record, the V and J calls reflect TCRdb's handling and not the investigators' own analysis. For this sample there are fewer than 650,000 distinct CDR3 sequences; over 12% appear just once. The ten largest clonotypes hold roughly 4.3% of the sample.

Ophthalmopathy patients had moderately to severely active disease, with a Clinical Activity Score of 3 or more, a NOSPECS grade of 4 or more, and a disease duration of less than 3 months. The study excluded patients with uncontrolled infections, other autoimmune diseases, pregnancy or lactation. Clinical symptoms, serum thyroxine and TRAb, thyroid ultrasound, and orbital computed tomography formed the basis for the diagnoses. Ficoll-Paque density gradient centrifugation was used to isolate PBMCs from around 10 ml of fresh peripheral blood. Total RNA was extracted with Trizol reagent, and quality was checked on an Agilent 2100 Bioanalyzer. What the research found in general, with its limitations: No statistical method was used to set the sample size in advance, and investigators knew the group allocation. Most expanded thyroid clonotypes (frequency above 0.001) were also detected in blood, a finding suggesting that blood repertoires may reflect thyroid immune responses. In validation, progression to ophthalmopathy was predicted by the model with almost 71% sensitivity and roughly 76% specificity, a median of approximately 6.5 months before onset. In cross-validation, a model built on a 13 V-J signature told ophthalmopathy apart from stable hyperthyroidism with 85% to 90% sensitivity and about 81% specificity, and in testing the same model reached 80%/75%.

This clonotype appeared many times. Its target antigen remains unknown. Base-call qualities are not available, and no considerably larger clone is one nucleotide away. What was sequenced was blood. The receptor's source is a woman in her thirties or forties with Graves' ophthalmopathy. The V and J segments used are TRBV6-1 and TRBJ2-7; the central 8 bases match TRBD1. This receptor carries the CDR3 CASSKGTGLSYEQYF. The base sequence is TGTGCCAGCAGCAAGGGGACAGGTTTATCCTACGAGCAGTACTTC.